The clone carrying this T cell receptor (beta chain) was recorded only once. Its antigen is undetermined. CDR1 is SGHRS, CDR2 YFSETQ, per germline. The CDR3 has 16 amino acids. V lost 6 bases to trimming and J lost 5 bases, with 20 bases between them. The study ran its PCR with 60 Vbeta and 13 Jbeta primers. The table came from immunoSEQ multiplex PCR; TCRdb's copy has only in-frame clones and leaves some out. The table includes about 160,000 clones, around 84% detected once. The data were taken from a study of cytomegalovirus exposure and HLA in healthy donors. Overall study results and limits: When presence/absence was analysed, sequencing depth was taken to be roughly uniform across donors.

This sequence joins TRBV5-1 and TRBJ2-2; possibly TRBD2 for D (5 bases). The sequencing sample was made of PBMCs. This TCR derives from a boy between 2 and 10 years old in good health and CMV-seronegative. In DNA form, the CDR3 reads TGCGCCAGCAAAGGAGTTCCACATACGGGGACCGGGGAGCTGTTTTTT. As protein: CASKGVPHTGTGELFF.